This entry describes one TCR beta chain. As yet, its antigen is unknown. TCRdb's copy holds only in-frame clones and misses some; the assay was immunoSEQ multiplex PCR. This sample has about 710,000 clones; about 80% occur once, and the top ten carry around 1.8%. The CDR3 sequence is 17 residues long. Looked up from germline, CDR1 is SGHNT and CDR2 is YENEEA. V shed 1 base and J shed 0 bases, with 13 bases lying between them. The data are from a study of shared clonotypes between healthy human individuals. Study observations and caveats: A generally larger estimated richness was seen in naive subsets than in memory subsets. Among non-shared clonotypes, generation probabilities were lower than among those shared by all four donors.

Specimen: memory CD4+ T cells sorted from blood. Subset here: CD45RA-negative fraction. The sequence came from a woman in her twenties or thirties in good health. The genes are TRBV11-3 and TRBJ2-1; D is ambiguous. The CDR3 sequence: CASSLGPQESSYNEQFF. The CDR3 nucleotides read TGTGCCAGCAGCTTAGGGCCTCAGGAGAGCTCCTACAATGAGCAGTTCTTC.